The 30 T cell receptor beta chains in this list originate from one sample, sequenced in a study of OX40 agonist ivuxolimab in advanced cancers. Data came from immunoSEQ multiplex PCR; TCRdb stores just in-frame clones and leaves some out. This sample has about 70,000 clones, with roughly 87% found just once. The source was CD4+ or CD8+ T cells sorted from blood, collected in a trial of the OX40 agonist ivuxolimab. The receptors were gathered from an adult with an advanced solid tumor such as melanoma, head and neck, liver or kidney cancer.

This clone is medium-sized in the sample. The chain links TRBV5-1 to TRBJ1-5; 10 positions agree with TRBD1. Per the germline V gene, CDR1 is SGHRS and CDR2 is YFSETQ. The CDR3 sequence is 16 residues long. The V and J ends lost 5 bases and 3 bases, in that order; junction bases with no gene match: 8. The CDR3 region has the DNA TGCGCCAGCAGACCTGGGACAGGGGATCACAATCAGCCCCAGCATTTT. This encodes CASRPGTGDHNQPQHF.

The CDR3 loop reads CASFSGRDTDTQYF. The CDR3 DNA reads TGCGCCAGCTTTAGCGGGAGGGATACAGATACGCAGTATTTT. This chain uses TRBV10-2 with TRBJ2-3; 11 bases fit TRBD2. This CDR3 region has 14 residues. Germline V CDR1 and CDR2: WSHSY, SAAADI. J lost 3 bases, V lost 8 bases, and 4 bases had no gene match.

This clone has more than one count but fewer than ten. The CDR3 loop reads CASSTGPSTDTQYF. The CDR3 DNA reads TGTGCCTCCAGCACGGGGCCTAGCACAGATACGCAGTATTTT. The V and J genes are TRBV7-2 and TRBJ2-3, with D tentatively TRBD1 or TRBD2 (5 bases each). The CDR3 runs to 14 residues. V shed 11 bases and J shed 0 bases, with 15 bases lying between them. CDR1 and CDR2 from the germline V gene are SGHTA and FQGNSA.

J is TRBJ2-3 and V is TRBV10-3; 8 nucleotides line up with TRBD2. Germline-derived CDR1 and CDR2 are ENHRY and SYGVKD. J lost 0 bases, V lost 6 bases, and 5 bases had no gene match. The CDR3 is 15 residues long. The CDR3, as DNA: TGTGCCATCAGCGGTAGCGGGAAAAGCACAGATACGCAGTATTTT. It specifies CAISGSGKSTDTQYF.

This clone was counted a few times. This rearrangement joins TRBV11-3 to TRBJ1-2; 11 nucleotides agree with TRBD1. The CDR3 is 15 amino acids. The V segment lost 5 bases and the J segment 2 bases; nucleotides outside the gene matches: 4. Germline V gives CDR1 SGHNT, CDR2 YENEEA. This CDR3 reads CASSHRDRGNYGYTF. The DNA of the CDR3 is TGTGCCAGCAGCCATCGGGACAGGGGGAACTATGGCTACACCTTC.

In nucleotides, the CDR3 is TGTGCCAGCAGGACTTTTGTCGGGAACACCATATATTTT. Encoded protein: CASRTFVGNTIYF. The chain joins TRBV5-6 to TRBJ1-3, with D unclear. Germline V gives CDR1 SGHDT, CDR2 YYEEEE. With 5 bases removed from V and 7 bases from J, the gap between germline ends came to 13 bases. The CDR3 totals 13 residues. Together with reference TRBV5-6 and TRBJ1-3, the CDR3 gives the full variable domain: DAGVTQSPTHLIKTRGQQVTLRCSPKSGHDTVSWYQQALGQGPQFIFQYYEEEERQRGNFPDRFSGHQFPNYSSELNVNALLLGDSALYLCASRTFVGNTIYFGEGSWLTVV.

This sequence joins TRBV19 and TRBJ1-5; tentative D call: TRBD1 (6 bases). Trimming cost V 6 bases and J 2 bases, with 8 bases left between them. CDR3 size: 13 residues. Looked up from germline, CDR1 is LNHDA and CDR2 is SQIVND (reference sequence). Written as DNA, the CDR3 is TGTGCCAGTAGACAGGGTGGCAATCAGCCCCAGCATTTT. Translated, it gives CASRQGGNQPQHF.

This chain links TRBV13 with TRBJ2-1; perhaps TRBD2 as D (5 bases). Germline CDR1 PRHDT, CDR2 FYEKMQ (reference sequence). This CDR3 spans 15 amino acids. V was shortened by 1 base and J by 5 bases, with 12 bases between the two germline ends. CDR3 in DNA: TGTGCCAGCAGCTTAGCGCAGCGGCGAGACAATGAGCAGTTCTTC. Its translation is CASSLAQRRDNEQFF.

The chain uses TRBV28 and TRBJ2-5; 8 nucleotides line up with TRBD1. Near its end, the DNA agrees better with TRBJ2-7, so the J call may be wrong. This CDR3 comprises 12 residues. Germline V gene sequence: CDR1 MDHEN, CDR2 SYDVKM. DNA of the CDR3: TGTGCCAGCTGTGGACAGGGCGGCGAGCAGTACTTC. The encoded protein is CASCGQGGEQYF.

This chain connects TRBV5-6 to TRBJ2-6; 8 positions match TRBD1. There are 17 residues in the CDR3. Trimming removed 4 bases from V and 0 bases from J; junction bases left unmatched: 6. Germline lookup yields CDR1 SGHDT and CDR2 YYEEEE. CDR3 nucleotide sequence: TGTGCCAGCAGCCGGACAGGGCCCATCTCTGGGGCCAACGTCCTGACTTTC. It specifies CASSRTGPISGANVLTF.

The chain links TRBV5-6 to TRBJ2-5, with D perhaps matching TRBD2 (7 bases). V was trimmed by 4 bases and J by 1 base, leaving 11 bases between them. This CDR3 is 14 amino acids long. Per germline, CDR1 SGHDT and CDR2 YYEEEE. CDR3 region: CASSPRGAQETQYF. CDR3 in DNA: TGTGCCAGCAGCCCCCGGGGGGCCCAAGAGACCCAGTACTTC.

The chain carries TRBV19 and TRBJ1-1; D is undetermined. Germline lookup yields CDR1 LNHDA and CDR2 SQIVND (reference sequence). This CDR3 spans 16 amino acids. Deletions cut 3 bases from V and 1 base from J, with 15 bases between. The CDR3 region has the DNA TGTGCCAGTAGTATCGGGGTAGGAGGGAGGAACACTGAAGCTTTCTTT. Amino acids: CASSIGVGGRNTEAFF.

Only a few counts were recorded for this clone. This chain joins TRBV28 and TRBJ1-4, with D maybe TRBD1 (5 bases). Trimming removed 6 bases from V and 2 bases from J, with 13 bases in between. CDR3 length: 15 residues. The germline gives CDR1 MDHEN, CDR2 SYDVKM. CDR3 residues: CASSAGGGTNEKLFF. As DNA, the CDR3 is TGTGCCAGCAGCGCCGGGGGGGGTACTAATGAAAAACTGTTTTTT.

Here the CDR3 DNA reads TGTGCCAGCAGTTCGGGAGGGGGGCTCTCCAATGAGCAGTTCTTC. This translates into CASSSGGGLSNEQFF. V usage is TRBV6-6 and J usage is TRBJ2-1; 8 bases match TRBD2. CDR3 length equals 15 residues. Unmatched junction bases numbered 8, after V lost 4 bases and J lost 6 bases. Per the germline V gene, CDR1 is MNHNY and CDR2 is SVGAGI (reference sequence).

The CDR3 bases are TGTGCCAGCAGCTTCTTCGCCGCGGGGGGGCAACTGTTTTTT. It is translated as CASSFFAAGGQLFF. The chain combines TRBV5-6 with TRBJ1-4; D might be TRBD1 (6 bases). Germline V gene sequence: CDR1 SGHDT, CDR2 YYEEEE. CDR3 length: 14 amino acids. Trimming removed 2 bases at V and 12 bases at J, with 17 bases between.

V usage is TRBV7-2 and J usage is TRBJ1-2, with 9 bases fitting TRBD1. The V gene's germline CDR1 is SGHTA and CDR2 FQGNSA. CDR3 length equals 16 residues. The J segment lost 5 bases and the V segment lost 2 bases, leaving 9 bases of the junction unmatched. The CDR3 reads CASSLTPGTGLYGYTF. CDR3 nucleotide sequence: TGTGCCAGCAGCTTAACCCCCGGGACAGGGCTATATGGCTACACCTTC.

V is TRBV25-1 and J is TRBJ2-7; 9 positions agree with TRBD1. The junction had 2 bases not matched to a gene; V was cut back by 3 bases and J by 5 bases. Germline CDR1 MGHDK, CDR2 SYGVNS. The CDR3 totals 13 residues. CDR3 loop: CASSDWDRDEQYF. The CDR3 coding sequence is TGTGCCAGCAGTGATTGGGACAGGGACGAGCAGTACTTC.

The chain employs TRBV11-2 and TRBJ2-5; D perhaps matches TRBD1 (6 bases). Looked up from germline, CDR1 is SGHAT and CDR2 is FQNNGV. V lost 3 bases, J lost 2 bases, and 13 bases lay in between. CDR3 length: 15 residues. CDR3 bases: TGTGCCAGCAGCTTTGGCAGGGGCCAACAAGAGACCCAGTACTTC. Protein sequence: CASSFGRGQQETQYF.

The chain links TRBV6-1 to TRBJ1-1; D is undetermined. The CDR3 has 13 residues. CDR1 is MNHNS and CDR2 is SASEGT in the germline V gene. Trimming removed 7 bases at V and 6 bases at J, with 15 bases between. CDR3 residues: CASTGQSVAEAFF. CDR3 DNA: TGTGCCAGCACCGGGCAGTCGGTGGCTGAAGCTTTCTTT.

The genes are TRBV6-1 and TRBJ1-5, with a possible D match to TRBD1 (6 bases). The length of the CDR3 is 15 residues. Germline CDR1 MNHNS, CDR2 SASEGT. V shed 3 bases and J shed 2 bases, with 11 bases lying between them. CDR3 amino acids: CASSEVTGRNQPQHF. CDR3 nucleotides: TGTGCCAGCAGTGAGGTAACAGGGCGCAATCAGCCCCAGCATTTT.

This chain uses TRBV7-2 with TRBJ2-3; 14 bases are a match to TRBD2. This CDR3 comprises 17 residues. Germline V gene lookup returns CDR1 SGHTA and CDR2 FQGNSA. Unmatched junction bases numbered 9, after V lost 5 bases and J lost 5 bases. CDR3 sequence (DNA): TGTGCCAGCAGCCCAAGACTAGCGGGAGGGAAACTAGATACGCAGTATTTT. Its protein product is CASSPRLAGGKLDTQYF.

J is TRBJ2-1 and V is TRBV9; D is unclear. The CDR3 has 15 amino acids. CDR1 is SGDLS, CDR2 YYNGEE, per germline. V was shortened by 3 bases and J by 0 bases, with 10 bases between the two germline ends. The CDR3 nucleotides read TGTGCCAGCAGCGCCCAAGGGAACTCCTACAATGAGCAGTTCTTC. Protein: CASSAQGNSYNEQFF.

The chain has TRBV5-6 and TRBJ2-5, with 7 bases matching TRBD2. The CDR3 length is 13 residues. The germline V gene encodes CDR1 SGHDT and CDR2 YYEEEE. V shed 7 bases, J shed 4 bases, and the junction held 7 bases outside the gene matches. The CDR3 bases are TGTGCCAGCCTGGGGGGGTTTGGAGAGACCCAGTACTTC. This translates into CASLGGFGETQYF.

CDR3 sequence (DNA): TGTGCCAGCAGCCCCTACGAGGGGTTGGTGGGCACAGATACGCAGTATTTT. Translated: CASSPYEGLVGTDTQYF. The rearrangement joins TRBV7-2 to TRBJ2-3; D may correspond to TRBD1 or TRBD2 (5 bases each). Looked up from germline, CDR1 is SGHTA and CDR2 is FQGNSA. With 5 bases removed from V and 1 base from J, the gap between germline ends came to 19 bases. There are 17 residues in the CDR3.

The rearrangement links TRBV6-6 to TRBJ1-1; D is unclear. The CDR3 has 9 residues. The V end lost 8 bases, the J end lost 8 bases, and 6 bases lay between the germline ends. Germline V gene data show CDR1 as MNHNY and CDR2 as SVGAGI (reference sequence). The CDR3 region has the DNA TGTGCCAGCGGACTCGAAGCTTTCTTT. It yields the protein CASGLEAFF.

This clone was observed once. The chain joins TRBV18 to TRBJ2-1; D might be TRBD1 or TRBD2, each matching 5 bases. Germline CDR1 is KGHSH and CDR2 is LQKENI. The CDR3 covers 15 residues. The V end was cut by 3 bases, the J end by 6 bases, with 15 bases between. CDR3 loop: CASSPRDRGTNEQFF. The CDR3 region has the DNA TGTGCCAGCTCACCCCGGGACCGAGGTACCAATGAGCAGTTCTTC.

The V call is TRBV5-8, the J call TRBJ1-3, with 10 nucleotides matching TRBD1. The CDR3 sequence is 17 residues long. V was pared by 4 bases and J by 0 bases, with 7 bases of the junction left unmatched. Germline V gives CDR1 SGHTS, CDR2 YDEGEE. Here the CDR3 DNA reads TGTGCCAGCAGCCACCGGGACAGGGGTAGCTCTGGAAACACCATATATTTT. Translating gives CASSHRDRGSSGNTIYF.

This clone appeared a single time. This chain connects TRBV5-8 to TRBJ1-1; D remains unclear. V lost 0 bases and J lost 11, with 5 bases in between. Per germline, CDR1 SGHTS and CDR2 YDEGEE. The CDR3 is 10 residues long. The DNA of the CDR3 is TGTGCCAGCAGCTTGGTGTCGGCTTTCTTT. Protein: CASSLVSAFF.

V usage is TRBV5-1 and J usage is TRBJ2-7; D is perhaps TRBD1 or TRBD2 (5 bases each). The V end was cut by 0 bases, the J end by 3 bases, with 13 bases between. Germline CDR1 reads SGHRS; CDR2 reads YFSETQ. The CDR3 extends over 15 amino acids. This CDR3 is CASSLGSGTVYEQYF. The CDR3 nucleotides are TGCGCCAGCAGCTTGGGTTCCGGGACGGTCTACGAGCAGTACTTC.

V and J are TRBV2 and TRBJ2-7; TRBD2 is a possible D gene (7 bases). CDR1 is SNHLY and CDR2 is FYNNEI in the germline V gene. V lost 7 bases and J 0 bases, leaving 16 bases between the germline ends. The CDR3 is made up of 15 amino acids. DNA of the CDR3: TGTGCCAGCAACGAGGGGGGGCTGAGCTCCTACGAGCAGTACTTC. It is translated as CASNEGGLSSYEQYF.